The 15 T cell receptor beta chains below were found in one sample sequenced in a study of blood T cells in healthy people across ages. Using a J-beta primer mix together with a sample-barcoded 5' primer, a second PCR was run for about 7 to 12 cycles. TCRdb reprocessed the 5' RACE reads with MiXCR, giving one entry per CDR3 protein. The table lists more than 650,000 distinct CDR3 sequences, about a fifth of them singletons, with about 20% in the top ten. Sequences were obtained from blood. All receptors derive from a man between 65 and 85 years old in good health.

The J gene is TRBJ2-5, the V gene TRBV5-1; 7 bases match TRBD2. CDR3 size: 14 residues. V lost 3 bases and J lost 1; bases outside the gene matches: 3. Germline V gene lookup returns CDR1 SGHRS and CDR2 YFSETQ. Here the CDR3 reads CASSWGGTQETQYF. The DNA for the CDR3 is TGCGCCAGCAGCTGGGGGGGGACCCAAGAGACCCAGTACTTC.

There are a few counts of this clonotype. V gene TRBV4-3 combines with J gene TRBJ1-2, with 7 nucleotides matching TRBD1. Germline CDR1 LGHNA, CDR2 YSLEER. V shed 3 bases and J 1 base; nucleotides not matched to a gene: 11. The CDR3 extends over 17 amino acids. As DNA, the CDR3 is TGCGCCAGCAGCCATGTCCCAGTGGGGACAGTTAACTATGGCTACACCTTC. Protein sequence: CASSHVPVGTVNYGYTF.

This clonotype came up a few times. This rearrangement joins TRBV2 to TRBJ2-1; 7 nucleotides line up with TRBD1. Germline CDR1 SNHLY, CDR2 FYNNEI. V lost 6 bases, J lost 1 base, and 12 bases stayed unmatched. The CDR3 covers 17 residues. The CDR3 coding sequence is TGTGCCAGCAGGACCAGAGGAAGGGACAGTTCCTACAATGAGCAGTTCTTC. It codes for CASRTRGRDSSYNEQFF.

The rearrangement uses TRBV7-2 and TRBJ2-3; tentative D call: TRBD2 (6 bases). The CDR3 has 15 amino acids. Per the germline V gene, CDR1 is SGHTA and CDR2 is FQGNSA. V gave up 1 base and J gave up 2 bases, with 10 bases separating them. CDR3 in amino acids: CASSLVGLLTDTQYF. CDR3 DNA: TGTGCCAGCAGCTTAGTGGGACTTCTCACAGATACGCAGTATTTT.

This clonotype was seen only a few times. The chain uses TRBV7-6 and TRBJ1-6, with D unclear. Trimming shortened V by 1 base and J by 4 bases, and 8 bases separated the two germline ends. Looked up from germline, CDR1 is SGHVS and CDR2 is FNYEAQ. The CDR3 runs 15 residues. Here the CDR3 reads CASSLGRRYNSPLHF. In DNA form, the CDR3 reads TGTGCCAGCAGCTTAGGGCGTCGGTATAATTCACCCCTCCACTTT.

The chain links TRBV20-1 to TRBJ1-1; no firm D call. Trimming pared 3 bases from V and 10 bases from J, leaving 24 bases between. Germline V gene data show CDR1 as DFQATT and CDR2 as SNEGSKA (reference sequence). This CDR3 has 15 residues. The CDR3 coding sequence is TGCAGTGCTAGGGAAACAGTTACCCGGGCTTATGGAGCTTTCTTT. It translates to CSARETVTRAYGAFF.

The gene calls are TRBV20-1 and TRBJ2-7, with D tentatively TRBD1 or TRBD2 (5 bases each). This CDR3 is built from 12 residues. The germline V gene has CDR1 DFQATT and CDR2 SNEGSKA (reference sequence). The ends were cut back, 5 bases at V and 4 bases at J, with 12 bases in the middle. The CDR3 here is CSAGGMWYEQYF. The DNA for the CDR3 is TGCAGTGCTGGGGGTATGTGGTACGAGCAGTACTTC.

The table lists this clonotype with a few counts. V is TRBV6-2 or TRBV6-3 and J is TRBJ2-1; D is uncertain. The CDR3 covers 8 residues. V was trimmed by 5 bases and J by 13 bases, leaving 3 bases between them. Germline CDR1 is MNHEY and CDR2 is SVGEGT. CDR3 nucleotide sequence: TGTGCCAGCAGTCTTCAGTTCTTC. The encoded protein is CASSLQFF.

The chain employs TRBV6-2 or TRBV6-3 and TRBJ1-2; maybe TRBD1 (5 bases). CDR3 length: 14 residues. Germline assignment: CDR1 MNHEY and CDR2 SVGEGT. Trimming removed 4 bases from V and 8 bases from J, with 17 bases in between. The CDR3 bases are TGTGCCAGCAGTTCTAACAGGTTAGGGGACGGCTACACCTTC. Translation gives CASSSNRLGDGYTF.

This clonotype has just a few counts. J is TRBJ2-3 and V is TRBV2; maybe TRBD2 (5 bases). Germline V gene lookup returns CDR1 SNHLY and CDR2 FYNNEI. The CDR3 covers 14 residues. Trimming pared 2 bases from V and 6 bases from J, leaving 12 bases between. CDR3 amino acids: CASSERGSKDTQYF. In nucleotides, the CDR3 is TGTGCCAGCAGTGAAAGAGGGAGTAAGGATACGCAGTATTTT. The full variable domain, rest sourced from reference TRBV2 and TRBJ2-3, is EPEVTQTPSHQVTQMGQEVILRCVPISNHLYFYWYRQILGQKVEFLVSFYNNEISEKSEIFDDQFSVERPDGSNFTLKIRSTKLEDSAMYFCASSERGSKDTQYFGPGTRLTVL.

This clonotype was seen only a few times. The V call is TRBV9, the J call TRBJ1-1, with 8 positions matching TRBD1. From germline, CDR1 is SGDLS and CDR2 YYNGEE. Unmatched junction bases numbered 4, after V lost 2 bases and J lost 4 bases. CDR3 length equals 14 residues. The CDR3 sequence is CASSVRQGFTEAFF. The CDR3 bases are TGTGCCAGCAGCGTCCGACAGGGGTTCACTGAAGCTTTCTTT.

This chain joins TRBV11-1 and TRBJ1-2, with a tentative D call TRBD1 (5 bases). This CDR3 has 14 residues. Between the trimmed V and J ends, which lost 4 bases and 1 base, there was a span of 10 bases. Per germline, CDR1 SGHAT and CDR2 FQDESV (reference sequence). The CDR3 nucleotides read TGTGCCAGCAGCTCGGACATCTTTAACTATGGCTACACCTTC. Amino acid sequence: CASSSDIFNYGYTF.

The rearrangement joins TRBV25-1 to TRBJ2-1; D may correspond to TRBD1 or TRBD2 (6 bases each). V was cut by 5 bases and J by 0 bases, with 14 bases left in between. The CDR3 is made up of 16 amino acids. In germline, CDR1 is MGHDK, CDR2 SYGVNS. DNA for the CDR3: TGTGCCAGCAGTCCAGAGGAGGGGGGCTCCTACAATGAGCAGTTCTTC. Translation gives CASSPEEGGSYNEQFF.

This clonotype has just one count. This sequence joins TRBV6-5 and TRBJ1-3; no firm D call. The CDR3 covers 15 residues. Per germline, CDR1 MNHEY and CDR2 SVGAGI. Trimming removed 6 bases from V and 0 bases from J, with 12 bases in between. The CDR3 sequence is CASSRDSISGNTIYF. In DNA form, the CDR3 reads TGTGCCAGCAGCCGAGACTCAATCTCTGGAAACACCATATATTTT.

Remarks on this clonotype: One junction end disagrees with the germline gene, perhaps due to a read error. The V call is TRBV15, the J call TRBJ2-2, with TRBD2 identical over 13 bases. This CDR3 contains 16 residues. Germline CDR1 and CDR2: LNHNV and YYDKDF (reference sequence). CDR3 nucleotide sequence: TGTGCTACCAGCACTAGGACTAGCGGGAGATCCGGGGAGCTGTTTTTT. This translates into CATSTRTSGRSGELFF.